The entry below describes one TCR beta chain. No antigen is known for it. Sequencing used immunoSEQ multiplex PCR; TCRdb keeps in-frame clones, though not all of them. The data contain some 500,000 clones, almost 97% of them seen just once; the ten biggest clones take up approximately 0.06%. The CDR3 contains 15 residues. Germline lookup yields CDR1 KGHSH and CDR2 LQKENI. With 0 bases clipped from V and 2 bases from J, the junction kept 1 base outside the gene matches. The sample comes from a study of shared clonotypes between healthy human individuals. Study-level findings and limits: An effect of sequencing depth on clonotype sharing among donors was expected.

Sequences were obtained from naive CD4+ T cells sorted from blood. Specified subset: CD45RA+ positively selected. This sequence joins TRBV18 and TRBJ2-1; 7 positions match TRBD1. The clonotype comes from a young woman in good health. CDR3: CASSPPGGTYNEQFF. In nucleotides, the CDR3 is TGTGCCAGCTCACCACCAGGGGGCACCTACAATGAGCAGTTCTTC.